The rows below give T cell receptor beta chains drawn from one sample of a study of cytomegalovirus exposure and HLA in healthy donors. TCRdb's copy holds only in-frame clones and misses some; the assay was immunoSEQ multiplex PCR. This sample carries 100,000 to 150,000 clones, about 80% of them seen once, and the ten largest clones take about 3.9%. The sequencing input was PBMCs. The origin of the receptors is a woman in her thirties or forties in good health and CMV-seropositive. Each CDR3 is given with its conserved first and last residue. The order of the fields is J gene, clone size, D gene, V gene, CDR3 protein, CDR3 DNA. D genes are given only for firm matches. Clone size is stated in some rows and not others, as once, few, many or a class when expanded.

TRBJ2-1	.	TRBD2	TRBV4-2	CASSLCPLLAGARNEQFF	TGTGCCAGCAGCCTATGCCCCTTACTAGCGGGGGCACGAAATGAGCAGTTCTTC
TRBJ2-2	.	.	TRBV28	CAVGDTGELFF	TGTGCCGTCGGGGATACCGGGGAGCTGTTTTTT
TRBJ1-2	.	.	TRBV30	CAWGGGESGYTF	TGTGCCTGGGGGGGAGGGGAAAGTGGCTACACCTTC
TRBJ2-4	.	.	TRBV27	CASSLEALSGIQYF	TGTGCCAGCAGTTTGGAGGCCCTGTCTGGCATTCAGTACTTC
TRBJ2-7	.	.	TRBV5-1	CASSYRGSPSDEQYF	TGCGCCAGCAGCTATAGGGGCTCCCCATCCGACGAGCAGTACTTC
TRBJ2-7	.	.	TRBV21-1	CASSAGPRGQPAYEQYF	TGTGCCAGCAGCGCAGGACCACGGGGACAGCCGGCCTACGAGCAGTACTTC
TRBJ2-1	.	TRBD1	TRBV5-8	CASSLGFRDRDQQFF	TGTGCCAGCAGCTTGGGGTTCCGGGACAGGGACCAGCAGTTCTTC
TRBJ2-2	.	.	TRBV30	CAWKEGSGAHTGELFF	TGTGCCTGGAAGGAGGGATCGGGAGCCCACACCGGGGAGCTGTTTTTT
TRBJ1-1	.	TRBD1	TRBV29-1	CSVDEGTGGTEAFF	TGCAGCGTTGATGAGGGGACAGGGGGCACTGAAGCTTTCTTT
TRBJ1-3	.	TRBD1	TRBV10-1	CASSRDRGNTIYF	TGCGCCAGCAGTCGGGACAGAGGAAACACCATATATTTT
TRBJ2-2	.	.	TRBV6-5	CASRLVNTGELFF	TGTGCCAGCAGACTAGTCAACACCGGGGAGCTGTTTTTT
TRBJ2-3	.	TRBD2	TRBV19	CASSWGLANTDTQYF	TGTGCCAGTAGCTGGGGACTAGCGAACACAGATACGCAGTATTTT
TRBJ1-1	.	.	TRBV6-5	CASSTDSPDTEAFF	TGTGCCAGCAGTACGGACAGCCCAGACACTGAAGCTTTCTTT
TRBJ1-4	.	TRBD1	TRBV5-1	CASSPGTATNEKLFF	TGCGCCAGCAGCCCCGGGACAGCAACTAATGAAAAACTGTTTTTT
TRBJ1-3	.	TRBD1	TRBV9	CASSATGLSGNTIYF	TGTGCCAGCAGCGCGACAGGGCTCTCTGGAAACACCATATATTTT
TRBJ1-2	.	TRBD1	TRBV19	CASRSTGVNYGYTF	TGTGCCAGTAGAAGCACAGGGGTTAACTATGGCTACACCTTC
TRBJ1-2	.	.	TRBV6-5	CASSSPLGSGYTF	TGTGCCAGCAGTTCACCACTGGGGAGTGGCTACACCTTC
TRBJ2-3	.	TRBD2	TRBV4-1	CASSQAQLAGGRGDTQYF	TGCGCCAGCAGCCAAGCCCAACTAGCGGGAGGGCGGGGGGATACGCAGTATTTT
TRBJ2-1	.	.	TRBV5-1	CASSEQITSPKEQFF	TGCGCCAGCAGCGAACAGATAACGTCACCAAAGGAGCAGTTCTTC
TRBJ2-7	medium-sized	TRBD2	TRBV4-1	CASSHRSGSRDEQYF	TGCGCCAGCAGCCACCGTAGCGGGAGTCGCGACGAGCAGTACTTC
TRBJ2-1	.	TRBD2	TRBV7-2	CASSAGRTSGVIEQFF	TGTGCCAGCAGCGCAGGGAGGACTAGCGGCGTCATTGAGCAGTTCTTC
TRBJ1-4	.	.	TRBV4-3	CASSHRQGGEKLFF	TGCGCCAGCAGCCATCGGCAGGGAGGTGAAAAACTGTTTTTT
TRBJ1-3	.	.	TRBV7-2	CASSPGGVFSGNTIYF	TGTGCCAGCAGCCCCGGGGGTGTATTCTCTGGAAACACCATATATTTT
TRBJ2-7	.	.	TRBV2	CASSPRTGYEQYF	TGTGCCAGCAGTCCGAGAACGGGATACGAGCAGTACTTC
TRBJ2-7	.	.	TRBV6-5	CASSYLEEQYF	TGTGCCAGCAGTTACTTGGAGGAGCAGTACTTC
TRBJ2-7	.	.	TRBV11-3	CASSLDLGSSVPYEQYF	TGTGCCAGCAGCTTAGATCTCGGGTCTAGCGTCCCCTACGAGCAGTACTTC
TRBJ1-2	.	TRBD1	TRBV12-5	CASGFGDRLIYGYTF	TGTGCTAGTGGCTTTGGGGACAGGCTGATCTATGGCTACACCTTC
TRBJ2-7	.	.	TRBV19	CASSIGSGAGYEQYF	TGTGCCAGTAGTATAGGTTCGGGAGCAGGCTACGAGCAGTACTTC
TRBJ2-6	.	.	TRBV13	CASSLPGSGANVLTF	TGTGCCAGCAGCCTTCCCGGCTCTGGGGCCAACGTCCTGACTTTC
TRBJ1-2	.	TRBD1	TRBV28	CASSLIYRGNYGYTF	TGTGCCAGCAGTTTAATTTACAGGGGGAACTATGGCTACACCTTC
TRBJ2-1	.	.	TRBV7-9	CASSRGSSYNEQFF	TGTGCCAGCAGCCGGGGGAGCTCCTACAATGAGCAGTTCTTC
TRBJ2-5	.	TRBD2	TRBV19	CASSIRQGGLAGGWAATQYF	TGTGCCAGTAGTATACGACAGGGGGGACTAGCGGGAGGTTGGGCAGCGACCCAGTACTTC
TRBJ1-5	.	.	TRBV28	CASSLSFLATVGRYQPQHF	TGTGCCAGCAGTTTATCTTTTTTGGCGACAGTTGGTAGATATCAGCCCCAGCATTTT
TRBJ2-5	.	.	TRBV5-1	CASSRQGGQYQETQYF	TGCGCCAGCAGCCGCCAGGGGGGCCAATACCAAGAGACCCAGTACTTC
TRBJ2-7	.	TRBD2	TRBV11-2	CASSLSGGARSYEQYF	TGTGCCAGCAGCTTAAGCGGGGGGGCTAGATCCTACGAGCAGTACTTC
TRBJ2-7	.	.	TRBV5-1	CASSLGAEQYF	TGCGCCAGCAGCTTGGGGGCCGAGCAGTACTTC
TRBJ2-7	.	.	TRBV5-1	CASSLRRALISEQYF	TGCGCCAGCAGCTTGAGGAGGGCGCTGATATCCGAGCAGTACTTC
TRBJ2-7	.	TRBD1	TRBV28	CASRTGQVLPSYEQYF	TGTGCCAGCAGAACAGGACAGGTTTTGCCCTCCTACGAGCAGTACTTC
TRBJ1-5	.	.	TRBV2	CASSGGHPVQPQHF	TGTGCCAGCAGTGGTGGACACCCGGTTCAGCCCCAGCATTTT
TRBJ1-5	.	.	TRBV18	CASSPNEDTEHQPQHF	TGTGCCAGCTCACCAAACGAAGACACCGAACATCAGCCCCAGCATTTT
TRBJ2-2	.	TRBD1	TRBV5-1	CASSLDGTVGELFF	TGCGCCAGCAGCCTAGACGGGACAGTCGGGGAGCTGTTTTTT
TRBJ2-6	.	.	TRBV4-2	CASSLPRAGGSGANVLTF	TGTGCCAGCAGCCTTCCGCGAGCTGGCGGATCTGGGGCCAACGTCCTGACTTTC
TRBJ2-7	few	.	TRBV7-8	CASSLAVSGLSYEQYF	TGTGCCAGCAGCTTAGCGGTTAGCGGTCTCTCCTACGAGCAGTACTTC
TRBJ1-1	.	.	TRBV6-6	CASNRGTEAFF	TGTGCCAGCAATAGGGGTACTGAAGCTTTCTTT
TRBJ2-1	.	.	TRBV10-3	CAIRSYNEQFF	TGTGCCATCCGCTCCTACAATGAGCAGTTCTTC
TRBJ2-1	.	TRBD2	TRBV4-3	CASSPTSGRVHEQFF	TGCGCCAGCAGCCCGACTAGCGGGAGAGTTCATGAGCAGTTCTTC
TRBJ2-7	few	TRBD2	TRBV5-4	CASSQGLAGITTNYEQYF	TGTGCCAGCAGCCAAGGACTAGCGGGAATCACTACGAACTACGAGCAGTACTTC
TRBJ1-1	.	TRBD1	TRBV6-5	CASSYGQGEAFF	TGTGCCAGCAGTTACGGACAGGGTGAAGCTTTCTTT
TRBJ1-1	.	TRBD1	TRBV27	CASSLGPTGGPEAFF	TGTGCCAGCAGTCTGGGCCCGACAGGGGGCCCTGAAGCTTTCTTT
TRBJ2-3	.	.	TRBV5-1	CASSLGWTDTDTQYF	TGCGCCAGCAGCTTGGGCTGGACAGACACAGATACGCAGTATTTT
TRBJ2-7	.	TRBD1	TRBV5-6	CASSLEPGQGSYEQYF	TGTGCCAGCAGCCTGGAGCCGGGACAGGGGTCCTACGAGCAGTACTTC
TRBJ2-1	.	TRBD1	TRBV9	CASSVFGQGPYNEQFF	TGTGCCAGCAGCGTGTTTGGACAGGGACCGTACAATGAGCAGTTCTTC
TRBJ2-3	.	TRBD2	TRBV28	CASKTSDPDTQYF	TGTGCCAGCAAGACTAGCGACCCAGATACGCAGTATTTT
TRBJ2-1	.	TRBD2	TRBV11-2	CASSLEISGKYNEQFF	TGTGCCAGCAGCTTAGAGATTAGCGGGAAATACAATGAGCAGTTCTTC
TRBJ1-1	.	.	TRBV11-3	CASSLGVGAEAFF	TGTGCCAGCAGCCTTGGGGTTGGGGCAGAAGCTTTCTTT
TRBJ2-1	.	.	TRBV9	CANSVVSVSSYNEQFF	TGTGCCAACAGCGTAGTAAGCGTCAGCTCCTACAATGAGCAGTTCTTC
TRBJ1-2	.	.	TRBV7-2	CASSRGSVIYGYTF	TGTGCCAGCAGCCGAGGGTCGGTGATTTATGGCTACACCTTC
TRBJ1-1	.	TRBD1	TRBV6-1	CASSLQGASTEAFF	TGTGCCAGCAGTTTACAGGGGGCGAGCACTGAAGCTTTCTTT
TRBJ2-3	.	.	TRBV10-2	CASRPGVGDTQYF	TGCGCCAGCCGTCCGGGAGTTGGAGATACGCAGTATTTT